The clone carrying this T cell receptor (beta chain) was counted at least ten times. This sample was taken from a study of T-cell memory formation after mild COVID-19. TCRdb reanalysed the 5' RACE reads using MiXCR and keeps one entry per CDR3 protein. The data show about 290,000 distinct CDR3 sequences, about a sixth seen once. The CDR3 sequence is 16 residues long. CDR1 is MNHEY and CDR2 is SVGAGI in the germline V gene. Deletions cut 5 bases from V and 6 bases from J, with 22 bases between. The J gene is TRBJ2-5, the V gene TRBV6-5; D possibly corresponds to TRBD1 (6 bases). The receptor was derived from a man younger than 35 who had mild COVID-19 (a few samples of this study predate the infection). Cell type and time point are not known. The sequenced sample consisted of PBMCs or a T cell subset sorted from them (not recorded which). CDR3 residues: CASSNRDTLGRKTQYF. Here the CDR3 DNA reads TGTGCCAGCAGTAATCGGGACACCCTTGGTAGAAAGACCCAGTACTTC.